Sequencing of this T cell receptor beta chain was carried out in a study of CD8+CD57+ T cells in acquired aplastic anemia. Study-level information: An average of 3.2 ug of DNA was obtained from sorted CD4+ and CD8+ cells. Study outcomes and limitations: Found in both controls and patients were around 29 CD8+ CDR3 sequences. With respect to CD8+ Simpson's diversity, patients and controls did not differ significantly.

Looked up from germline, CDR1 is ENHRY and CDR2 is SYGVKD. V was shortened by 9 bases and J by 7 bases, with 13 bases between the two germline ends. The CDR3 length is 13 residues. This clonotype occurred a few times. Its antigen remains unidentified. Genomic DNA was employed as the template in profiling TCR beta VDJ and CDR3. TCRdb recomputed calls from the reads with MiXCR, one row per CDR3 protein. Seen here are 150,000 to 200,000 distinct CDR3 sequences, less than 65% observed once, and the top ten hold around 42%. This clonotype originated in a human donor with severe aplastic anemia or a healthy control (not recorded which). The J gene is TRBJ1-6, the V gene TRBV10-3; weak D call: TRBD1 (5 bases). Material: sorted CD4+, CD8+, or CD8+CD57+ T cells (not recorded which) from PBMCs. CDR3 DNA: TGTGCCATAGCGGGGCCAGGGAATTCACCCCTCCACTTT. Encoded protein: CAIAGPGNSPLHF.